The rows below give T cell receptor beta chains drawn from one sample of a study of cytomegalovirus exposure and HLA in healthy donors. Sequenced by immunoSEQ multiplex PCR; TCRdb stores in-frame clones only, minus some. Found here are roughly 150,000 clones, around 70% of them singletons; the top ten hold 2.1%. The specimen sequenced was PBMCs. Receptors were obtained from a woman in her fifties or sixties in good health and CMV-seropositive. Both conserved end residues are part of each CDR3. A D gene is named only where the DNA matches it firmly. Size is stated for part of the rows, as once, few or many counts, or as a class when the clone is expanded.

V gene: TRBV20-1; D gene: .; clone size: .; J gene: TRBJ1-2; CDR3 protein: CSAAEVFSYTF; CDR3 DNA: TGCAGTGCAGCCGAGGTCTTTTCCTACACCTTC
V gene: TRBV29-1; D gene: .; clone size: .; J gene: TRBJ2-5; CDR3 protein: CSVASGVGETQYF; CDR3 DNA: TGCAGCGTTGCTTCGGGGGTAGGAGAGACCCAGTACTTC
V gene: TRBV11-2; D gene: .; clone size: .; J gene: TRBJ1-2; CDR3 protein: CASSLAGGYGYTF; CDR3 DNA: TGTGCCAGCAGCTTGGCGGGGGGGTATGGCTACACCTTC
V gene: TRBV28; D gene: .; clone size: .; J gene: TRBJ1-1; CDR3 protein: CASSPKPTEAFF; CDR3 DNA: TGTGCCAGCAGCCCTAAACCCACTGAAGCTTTCTTT
V gene: TRBV28; D gene: .; clone size: .; J gene: TRBJ1-2; CDR3 protein: CASSFGGREYGYTF; CDR3 DNA: TGTGCCAGCAGTTTTGGGGGCAGGGAATATGGCTACACCTTC
V gene: TRBV10-3; D gene: .; clone size: few; J gene: TRBJ1-2; CDR3 protein: CAIQSVQGKSTF; CDR3 DNA: TGTGCCATACAATCAGTACAGGGAAAGTCCACCTTC
V gene: TRBV5-1; D gene: .; clone size: .; J gene: TRBJ1-2; CDR3 protein: CASSTSGDYGYTF; CDR3 DNA: TGCGCCAGCAGCACGTCAGGGGACTATGGCTACACCTTC
V gene: TRBV29-1; D gene: TRBD1; clone size: .; J gene: TRBJ2-7; CDR3 protein: CSVSRGGNYEQYF; CDR3 DNA: TGCAGCGTTTCAAGAGGGGGCAACTACGAGCAGTACTTC
V gene: TRBV9; D gene: .; clone size: .; J gene: TRBJ2-5; CDR3 protein: CASSVGSPAAETQYF; CDR3 DNA: TGTGCCAGCAGCGTAGGATCCCCCGCGGCAGAGACCCAGTACTTC
V gene: TRBV5-1; D gene: .; clone size: .; J gene: TRBJ1-2; CDR3 protein: CASSPVETGKRGYTF; CDR3 DNA: TGCGCCAGCAGCCCCGTCGAAACAGGGAAGAGAGGCTACACCTTC
V gene: TRBV5-1; D gene: TRBD2; clone size: once; J gene: TRBJ2-1; CDR3 protein: CASSFSGSPYNEQFF; CDR3 DNA: TGCGCCAGCAGCTTTAGCGGGAGTCCCTACAATGAGCAGTTCTTC
V gene: TRBV18; D gene: .; clone size: once; J gene: TRBJ2-1; CDR3 protein: CASQRETPGGSLGNNEQFF; CDR3 DNA: TGTGCCAGCCAACGCGAAACTCCTGGGGGCAGTTTGGGTAACAATGAGCAGTTCTTC
V gene: TRBV11-3; D gene: .; clone size: .; J gene: TRBJ2-1; CDR3 protein: CASSSSGHEQFF; CDR3 DNA: TGTGCCAGCAGCTCCAGCGGCCATGAGCAGTTCTTC
V gene: TRBV18; D gene: TRBD1; clone size: .; J gene: TRBJ1-5; CDR3 protein: CASSLGTGNQPQHF; CDR3 DNA: TGTGCCAGCTCCCTCGGGACAGGGAATCAGCCCCAGCATTTT
V gene: TRBV28; D gene: TRBD1; clone size: once; J gene: TRBJ2-7; CDR3 protein: CASWGTGAEQYF; CDR3 DNA: TGTGCCAGCTGGGGGACAGGGGCCGAGCAGTACTTC
V gene: TRBV5-1; D gene: .; clone size: few; J gene: TRBJ2-7; CDR3 protein: CASSLGGNRGNEQYF; CDR3 DNA: TGCGCCAGCAGCTTGGGGGGAAATCGGGGGAACGAGCAGTACTTC